The rows below give T cell receptor beta chains drawn from one sample of a study of CD8+CD57+ T cells in acquired aplastic anemia. MiXCR was run by TCRdb on the reads, yielding one entry per CDR3 protein. The sample lists 250,000 to 350,000 distinct CDR3 sequences; approximately 55% were seen once. Sequencing was carried out using sorted CD4+, CD8+, or CD8+CD57+ T cells (not recorded which) from PBMCs. These receptors were taken from a human donor with severe aplastic anemia or a healthy control (not recorded which). Both conserved end residues are trimmed from each CDR3. Fields, in order: CDR3 protein, J gene, V gene, CDR3 length.

cdr3_aa: ASSPRDGATSGGYT
j_call: TRBJ1-2
v_call: TRBV7-8
cdr3_length: 14

cdr3_aa: SAIVMVEQY
j_call: TRBJ2-7
v_call: TRBV29-1
cdr3_length: 9

cdr3_aa: ASSTASQETQY
j_call: TRBJ2-5
v_call: TRBV19
cdr3_length: 11

cdr3_aa: ASSGTGNEPQH
j_call: TRBJ1-5
v_call: TRBV10-3
cdr3_length: 11

cdr3_aa: ASSQANRGHGGGYT
j_call: TRBJ1-2
v_call: TRBV3-1
cdr3_length: 14

cdr3_aa: SASSVQSYEQY
j_call: TRBJ2-7
v_call: TRBV20-1
cdr3_length: 11

cdr3_aa: ASSTTRGRNYGYT
j_call: TRBJ1-2
v_call: TRBV19
cdr3_length: 13

cdr3_aa: ASSLPRAGFHEQF
j_call: TRBJ2-1
v_call: TRBV7-2
cdr3_length: 13

cdr3_aa: ASSQWDRAVRETQY
j_call: TRBJ2-5
v_call: TRBV5-5
cdr3_length: 14

cdr3_aa: ASSFGSTGHNSYT
j_call: TRBJ1-2
v_call: TRBV2
cdr3_length: 13

cdr3_aa: ASSYLQGPNSPLH
j_call: TRBJ1-6
v_call: TRBV12-3/TRBV12-4
cdr3_length: 13

cdr3_aa: AISYDRGTEAF
j_call: TRBJ1-1
v_call: TRBV10-3
cdr3_length: 11

cdr3_aa: ASSQAGGDWTEAF
j_call: TRBJ1-1
v_call: TRBV4-2
cdr3_length: 13

cdr3_aa: ASSEWEGGLAKNIQY
j_call: TRBJ2-4
v_call: TRBV6-1
cdr3_length: 15

cdr3_aa: ASRGTGLNEQF
j_call: TRBJ2-1
v_call: TRBV2
cdr3_length: 11

cdr3_aa: ASSGTGSNEQF
j_call: TRBJ2-1
v_call: TRBV14
cdr3_length: 11

cdr3_aa: ASTGTSGYEQY
j_call: TRBJ2-7
v_call: TRBV7-8
cdr3_length: 11